This entry lists 16 T cell receptor gamma chains sequenced from one sample in a study of Vδ1+ human thymocytes. Findings and limits, study-wide: In the thymus, TRG and TRD repertoires looked highly polyclonal with Gaussian CDR3 lengths.

The antigens these receptors bind are not known. RNA was extracted from the cells and then reverse transcribed. Multiplex PCR used pooled V-gene forward primers and a constant-region reverse primer to amplify CDR3s. TCRdb re-processed the multiplex PCR reads via CATT. The sample lists 25,000 to 35,000 gamma-chain clones, about a fifth occurring once. Sample: Vdelta1+ gamma-delta thymocytes from the thymus. The subset: FACS-sorted CD3+ TCRalphabeta- TCRVdelta1+ TCRVdelta2- thymocytes. These receptors came from a boy in the first two years of life who had congenital heart surgery.

This clone has only a few counts. The chain has TRGV9 and TRGJ1 or TRGJ2. Per the germline V gene, CDR1 is GITISATS and CDR2 is ISYDGTV (reference sequence). Trimming at V came to 2 bases and at J to 0 bases, leaving 4 bases not matched to a gene. There are 14 residues in the CDR3. The CDR3 coding sequence is TGTGCCTTGTGGGAGGCAATGAATTATTATAAGAAACTCTTT. This translates into CALWEAMNYYKKLF.

The chain carries TRGV2 and TRGJ1 or TRGJ2. This CDR3 is built from 13 residues. J was trimmed by 10 bases and V by 0 bases; bases with no gene match: 9. Germline-derived CDR1 and CDR2 are EGSNGY and YDSYNSKV. The DNA of the CDR3 is TGTGCCACCTGGGACGGGCCCAGCCGAAAGAAACTCTTT. The encoded protein is CATWDGPSRKKLF.

In regard to this clone: At the DNA level, this CDR3 is encoded by other sequences in the same sample as well. The genes are TRGV4 and TRGJ1 or TRGJ2. V was pared by 0 bases and J by 0 bases, with 2 bases of the junction left unmatched. Germline-derived CDR1 and CDR2 are EGSTGY and YDSYTSSV. The CDR3 runs to 14 residues. CDR3 nucleotide sequence: TGTGCCACCTGGGATGGGACGAATTATTATAAGAAACTCTTT. Its translation is CATWDGTNYYKKLF.

This chain joins TRGV2 and TRGJ1 or TRGJ2. The V and J ends lost 0 bases and 7 bases, in that order; junction bases with no gene match: 6. In germline, CDR1 is EGSNGY, CDR2 YDSYNSKV. This CDR3 region has 13 residues. CDR3 loop: CATWDGFSYKKLF. The CDR3 region has the DNA TGTGCCACCTGGGACGGGTTTTCATATAAGAAACTCTTT.

V gene TRGV9 combines with J gene TRGJ1 or TRGJ2. This CDR3 spans 14 amino acids. J gave up 10 bases and V 0 bases, and 12 bases lay outside the gene matches. The V gene's germline CDR1 is GITISATS and CDR2 ISYDGTV (reference sequence). CDR3 protein: CALWEVRVPKKKLF. The CDR3 nucleotides read TGTGCCTTGTGGGAGGTGCGGGTCCCCAAAAAGAAACTCTTT.

V and J are TRGV4 and TRGJ1 or TRGJ2. With V trimmed by 0 bases and J by 12 bases, 5 bases remained unmatched. This CDR3 is 11 amino acids long. Looked up from germline, CDR1 is EGSTGY and CDR2 is YDSYTSSV. The CDR3 nucleotides read TGTGCCACCTGGGATGGGCACTGGAAACTCTTT. Translated: CATWDGHWKLF.

This rearrangement joins TRGV5 to TRGJ1 or TRGJ2. The germline gives CDR1 VINAFY, CDR2 YDVSNSKD. V gave up 0 bases and J gave up 12 bases; unmatched junction bases: 11. The CDR3 is 13 amino acids. Here the CDR3 DNA reads TGTGCCACCTGGGACAGGCGGTCACGAGGGAAACTCTTT. Its translation is CATWDRRSRGKLF.

This clone occurred a few times. The rearrangement joins TRGV2 to TRGJ1 or TRGJ2. V gave up 3 bases and J gave up 5 bases; unmatched junction bases: 13. CDR3 length: 15 residues. From germline, CDR1 is EGSNGY and CDR2 YDSYNSKV. The CDR3 reads CATWDRQPFHYKKLF. CDR3 nucleotide sequence: TGTGCCACCTGGGACAGGCAACCCTTCCATTATAAGAAACTCTTT.

The chain is built from TRGV3 and TRGJ1 or TRGJ2. The CDR3 sequence is 12 residues long. CDR1 is VTNTFY, CDR2 YDVSTARD, per germline (reference sequence). Trimming at V came to 0 bases and at J to 8 bases, leaving 4 bases not matched to a gene. The chain's CDR3 is CATWDRANKKLF. In nucleotides, the CDR3 is TGTGCCACCTGGGACAGGGCAAATAAGAAACTCTTT.

This clone was counted between two and nine times. Other DNA sequences within the sample encode an identical CDR3. The chain employs TRGV9 and TRGJ1 or TRGJ2. Trimming cost V 3 bases and J 12 bases; bases outside gene matches: 11. The CDR3 is made up of 12 amino acids. Germline CDR1 and CDR2: GITISATS and ISYDGTV (reference sequence). CDR3 sequence: CALWETRGRKLF. The CDR3 DNA reads TGTGCCTTGTGGGAGACGCGGGGGAGGAAACTCTTT.

V is TRGV3 and J is TRGJP2. The CDR3 sequence is 11 residues long. Germline values: CDR1 VTNTFY, CDR2 YDVSTARD (reference sequence). V was pared by 5 bases and J by 11 bases, with 5 bases of the junction left unmatched. The chain's CDR3 is CATWVLWIKTF. As DNA, the CDR3 is TGTGCCACCTGGGTATTATGGATCAAGACGTTT.

This clone was found a few times. This chain connects TRGV9 to TRGJ1 or TRGJ2. This CDR3 is 13 amino acids long. Germline CDR1 and CDR2: GITISATS and ISYDGTV (reference sequence). The V gene end was trimmed by 0 bases and the J gene end by 10 bases; junction bases not matched to a gene: 9. The CDR3 bases are TGTGCCTTGTGGGAGGTGCTGGCGGAGAAGAAACTCTTT. It encodes CALWEVLAEKKLF.

This clone turned up a few times. The V and J genes are TRGV4 and TRGJ1 or TRGJ2. The germline V gene encodes CDR1 EGSTGY and CDR2 YDSYTSSV. The CDR3 spans 12 residues. The V and J ends lost 1 base and 12 bases, in that order; junction bases with no gene match: 9. CDR3 nucleotide sequence: TGTGCCACCTGGGATGGCAGATCGGGGAAACTCTTT. Its protein is CATWDGRSGKLF.

This clone was counted between two and nine times. Other DNA sequences in the sample encode the same CDR3. The chain recombines TRGV4 with TRGJ1 or TRGJ2. The germline CDR1 and CDR2 sequences are EGSTGY and YDSYTSSV. Losses at the gene ends were 3 bases for V and 3 bases for J; bases not matched to a gene: 5. This CDR3 spans 13 amino acids. CDR3 nucleotides: TGTGCCACCTGGGATTTAGGTTATTATAAGAAACTCTTT. Its protein product is CATWDLGYYKKLF.

This clone was counted a few times. The V call is TRGV9, the J call TRGJ1 or TRGJ2. CDR3 size: 12 residues. Trimming took 0 bases from V and 8 from J; bases not matched to a gene: 4. Germline V gene data show CDR1 as GITISATS and CDR2 as ISYDGTV (reference sequence). The CDR3 sequence is CALWEVLDKKLF. CDR3 DNA: TGTGCCTTGTGGGAGGTGCTCGATAAGAAACTCTTT.

The J gene is TRGJ1 or TRGJ2, the V gene TRGV2. Germline V lookup: CDR1 EGSNGY, CDR2 YDSYNSKV. V lost 0 bases and J lost 3; bases outside the gene matches: 8. The CDR3 consists of 15 residues. The CDR3 coding sequence is TGTGCCACCTGGGACGGGCAGAGGCTTTATTATAAGAAACTCTTT. It specifies CATWDGQRLYYKKLF.